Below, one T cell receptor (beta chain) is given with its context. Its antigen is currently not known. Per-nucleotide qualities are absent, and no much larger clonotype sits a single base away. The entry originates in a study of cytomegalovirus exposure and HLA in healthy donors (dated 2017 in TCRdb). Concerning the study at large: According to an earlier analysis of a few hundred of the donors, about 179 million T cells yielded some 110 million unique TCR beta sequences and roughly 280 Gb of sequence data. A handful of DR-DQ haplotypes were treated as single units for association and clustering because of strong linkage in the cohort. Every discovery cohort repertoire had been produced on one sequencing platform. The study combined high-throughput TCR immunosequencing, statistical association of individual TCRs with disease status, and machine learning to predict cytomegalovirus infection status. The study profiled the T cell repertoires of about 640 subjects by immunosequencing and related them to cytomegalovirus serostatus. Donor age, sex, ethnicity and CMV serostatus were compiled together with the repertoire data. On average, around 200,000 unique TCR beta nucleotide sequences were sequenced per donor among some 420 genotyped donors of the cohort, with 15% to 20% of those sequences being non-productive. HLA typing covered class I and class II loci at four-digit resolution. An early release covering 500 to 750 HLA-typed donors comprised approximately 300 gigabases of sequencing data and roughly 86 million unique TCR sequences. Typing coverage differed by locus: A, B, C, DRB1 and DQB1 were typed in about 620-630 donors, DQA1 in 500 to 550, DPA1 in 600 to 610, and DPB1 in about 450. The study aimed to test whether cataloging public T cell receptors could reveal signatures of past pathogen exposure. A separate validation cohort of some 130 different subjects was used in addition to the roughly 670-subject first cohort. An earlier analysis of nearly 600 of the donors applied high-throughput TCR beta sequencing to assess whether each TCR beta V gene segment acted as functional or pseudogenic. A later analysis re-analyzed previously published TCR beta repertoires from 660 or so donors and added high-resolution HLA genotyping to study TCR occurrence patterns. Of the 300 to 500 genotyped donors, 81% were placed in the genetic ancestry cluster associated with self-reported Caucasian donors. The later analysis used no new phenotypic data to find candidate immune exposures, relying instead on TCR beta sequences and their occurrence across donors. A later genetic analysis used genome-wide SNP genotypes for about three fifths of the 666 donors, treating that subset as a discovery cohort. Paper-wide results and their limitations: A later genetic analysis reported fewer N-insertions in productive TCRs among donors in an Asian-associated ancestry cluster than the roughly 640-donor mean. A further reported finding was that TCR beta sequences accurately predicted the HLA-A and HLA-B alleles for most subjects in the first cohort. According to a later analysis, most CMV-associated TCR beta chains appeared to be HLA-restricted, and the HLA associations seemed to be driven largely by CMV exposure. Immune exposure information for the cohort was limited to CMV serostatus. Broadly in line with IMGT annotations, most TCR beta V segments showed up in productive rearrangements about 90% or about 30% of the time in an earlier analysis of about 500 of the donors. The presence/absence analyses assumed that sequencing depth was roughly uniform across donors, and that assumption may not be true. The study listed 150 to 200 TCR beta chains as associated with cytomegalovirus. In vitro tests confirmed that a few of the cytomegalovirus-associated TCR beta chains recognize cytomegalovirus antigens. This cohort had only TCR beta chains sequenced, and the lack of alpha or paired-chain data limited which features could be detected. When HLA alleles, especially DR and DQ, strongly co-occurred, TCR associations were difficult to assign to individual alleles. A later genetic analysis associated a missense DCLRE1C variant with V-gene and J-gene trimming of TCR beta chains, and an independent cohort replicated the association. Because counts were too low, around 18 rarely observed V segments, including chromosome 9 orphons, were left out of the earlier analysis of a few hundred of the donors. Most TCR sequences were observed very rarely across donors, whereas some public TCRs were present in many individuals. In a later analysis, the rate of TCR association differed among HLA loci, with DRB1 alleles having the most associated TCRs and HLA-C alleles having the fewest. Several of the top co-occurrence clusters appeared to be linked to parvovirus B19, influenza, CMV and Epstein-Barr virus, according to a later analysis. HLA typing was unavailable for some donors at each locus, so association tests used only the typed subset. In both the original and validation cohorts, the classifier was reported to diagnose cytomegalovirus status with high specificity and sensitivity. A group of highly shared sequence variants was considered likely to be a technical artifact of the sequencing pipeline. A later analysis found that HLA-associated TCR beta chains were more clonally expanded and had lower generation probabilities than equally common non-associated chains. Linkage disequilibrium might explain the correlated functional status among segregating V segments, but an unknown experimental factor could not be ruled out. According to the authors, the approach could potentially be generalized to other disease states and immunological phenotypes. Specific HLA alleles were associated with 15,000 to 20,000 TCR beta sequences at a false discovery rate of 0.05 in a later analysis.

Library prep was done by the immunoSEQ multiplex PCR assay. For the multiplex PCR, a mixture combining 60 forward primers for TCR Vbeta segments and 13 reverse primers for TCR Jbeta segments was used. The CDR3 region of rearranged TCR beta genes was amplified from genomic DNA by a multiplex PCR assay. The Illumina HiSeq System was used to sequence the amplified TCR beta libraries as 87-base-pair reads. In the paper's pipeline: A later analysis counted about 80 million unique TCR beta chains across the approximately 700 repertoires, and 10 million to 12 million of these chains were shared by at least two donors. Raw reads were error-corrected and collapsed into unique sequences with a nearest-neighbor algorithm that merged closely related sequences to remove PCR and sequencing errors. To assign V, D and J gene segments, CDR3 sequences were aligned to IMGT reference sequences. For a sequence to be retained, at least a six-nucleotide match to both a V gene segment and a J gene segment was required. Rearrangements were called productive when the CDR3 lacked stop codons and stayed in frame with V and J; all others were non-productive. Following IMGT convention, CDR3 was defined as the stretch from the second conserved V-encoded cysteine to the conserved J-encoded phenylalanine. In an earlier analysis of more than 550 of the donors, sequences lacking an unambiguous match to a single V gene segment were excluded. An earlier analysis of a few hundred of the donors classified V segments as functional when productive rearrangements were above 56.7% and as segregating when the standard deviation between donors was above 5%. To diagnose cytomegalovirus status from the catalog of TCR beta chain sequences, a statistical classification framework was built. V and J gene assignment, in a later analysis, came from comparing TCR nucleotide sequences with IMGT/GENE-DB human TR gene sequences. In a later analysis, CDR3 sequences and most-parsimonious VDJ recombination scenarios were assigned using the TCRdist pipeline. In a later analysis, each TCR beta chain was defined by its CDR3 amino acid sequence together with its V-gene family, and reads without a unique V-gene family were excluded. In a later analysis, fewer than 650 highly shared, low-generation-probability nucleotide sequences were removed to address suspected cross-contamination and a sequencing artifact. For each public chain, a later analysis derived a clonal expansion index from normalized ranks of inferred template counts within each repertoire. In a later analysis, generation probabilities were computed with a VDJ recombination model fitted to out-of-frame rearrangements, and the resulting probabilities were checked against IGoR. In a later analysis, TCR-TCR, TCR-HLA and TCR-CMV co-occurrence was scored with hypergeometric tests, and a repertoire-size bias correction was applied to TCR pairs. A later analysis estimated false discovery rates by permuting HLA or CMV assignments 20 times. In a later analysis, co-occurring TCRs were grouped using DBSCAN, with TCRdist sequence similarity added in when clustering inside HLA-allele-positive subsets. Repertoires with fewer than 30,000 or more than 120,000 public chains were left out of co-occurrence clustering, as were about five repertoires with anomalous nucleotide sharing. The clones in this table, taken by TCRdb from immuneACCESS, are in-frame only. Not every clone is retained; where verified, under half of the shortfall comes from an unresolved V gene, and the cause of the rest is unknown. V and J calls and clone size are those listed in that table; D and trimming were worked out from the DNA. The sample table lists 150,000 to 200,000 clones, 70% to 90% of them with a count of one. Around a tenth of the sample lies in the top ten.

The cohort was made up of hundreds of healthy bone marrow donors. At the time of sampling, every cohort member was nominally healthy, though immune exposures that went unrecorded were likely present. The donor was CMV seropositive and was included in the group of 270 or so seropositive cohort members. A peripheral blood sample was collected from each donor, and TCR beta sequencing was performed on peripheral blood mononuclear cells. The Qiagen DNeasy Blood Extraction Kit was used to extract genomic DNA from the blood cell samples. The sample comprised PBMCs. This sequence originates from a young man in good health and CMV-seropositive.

The CDR3 protein: CASSWLGLTGELFF. In nucleotide form, the sequence is TGTGCCAGCAGCTGGCTGGGCCTTACCGGGGAGCTGTTTTTT. The chain links TRBV5-6 with TRBJ2-2; the D segment cannot be called with confidence. The CDR1 and CDR2 encoded by the germline V gene are SGHDT and YYEEEE. The CDR3 holds 14 amino acids from the cysteine to the phenylalanine. The DNA shown is the 42-base CDR3, in frame from base 1. Trimming takes 3 bases from V and 5 bases from J, and the germline ends sit 11 bases apart.